The rows below give T cell receptor beta chains drawn from one sample of a study of cytomegalovirus exposure and HLA in healthy donors. The protocol was immunoSEQ multiplex PCR, while the TCRdb copy is restricted to in-frame clones and leaves out a portion. The sample comprises some 71,000 clones, roughly four fifths of which are singletons, and about 20% rests with the top ten. Sequencing was done on a sample of PBMCs. The receptors come from a woman aged 25 to 39 in good health and CMV-seropositive. Both conserved end residues are part of each CDR3. D genes are given only for firm matches. Size is stated for part of the rows, as once, few or many counts, or as a class when the clone is expanded.

>TRBD1|TRBJ2-7|TRBV2|.
TGTGCCAGCAGTGGGGACAGGGGGCTGAGGGAGCAGTACTTC
CASSGDRGLREQYF
>.|TRBJ2-3|TRBV7-9|.
TGTGCCAGCAGCTTAGGCGGGGGCGAGGGAGATACGCAGTATTTT
CASSLGGGEGDTQYF
>TRBD1|TRBJ2-5|TRBV5-6|.
TGTGCCAGCAGATCTGGACAGGGAGAGACCCAGTACTTC
CASRSGQGETQYF
>TRBD1|TRBJ2-3|TRBV6-5|.
TGTGCCAGCAGTTACTGGGACAGGGGGCGTAGAGATACGCAGTATTTT
CASSYWDRGRRDTQYF
>.|TRBJ2-1|TRBV9|.
TGTGCCAGCAGCGTGCAGGGAAGCTCCTACAATGAGCAGTTCTTC
CASSVQGSSYNEQFF
>.|TRBJ1-2|TRBV18|.
TGTGCCAGCTCACCACCGATACGAGAGGGCTACACCTTC
CASSPPIREGYTF
>TRBD2|TRBJ2-7|TRBV15|.
TGTGCCACCAGCAGAGATTCGGCGGGAGGGAGCGAGCAGTACTTC
CATSRDSAGGSEQYF
>TRBD2|TRBJ2-7|TRBV25-1|.
TGTGCCAGCAGTGTTAGCGGGATCCTCGACTACGAGCAGTACTTC
CASSVSGILDYEQYF
>.|TRBJ1-5|TRBV28|.
TGTGCCAGCAGCGGGACAAGCTATAGCAATCAGCCCCAGCATTTT
CASSGTSYSNQPQHF
>.|TRBJ1-1|TRBV30|.
TGTGCCTGGAGGGCTAAGATAACGGGGATTGAAGCTTTCTTT
CAWRAKITGIEAFF
>TRBD1|TRBJ1-3|TRBV6-5|.
TGTGCCAGCAGCCGACAGGGTCGACGAAACACCATATATTTT
CASSRQGRRNTIYF
>.|TRBJ2-1|TRBV20-1|.
TGCAGCCAGGAGGGGAATGAGCAGTTCTTC
CSQEGNEQFF
>.|TRBJ1-5|TRBV5-1|.
TGCGCCAGCAGCTCTACAGGGAACAGCAATCAGCCCCAGCATTTT
CASSSTGNSNQPQHF
>.|TRBJ2-7|TRBV7-9|.
TGTGCCAGCAGCTCGCAGGGAATGGGTTACGAGCAGTACTTC
CASSSQGMGYEQYF
>.|TRBJ2-7|TRBV4-1|.
TGCGCCAGCAGCCAAGTCGTAGCGATCCACGAGCAGTACTTC
CASSQVVAIHEQYF
>.|TRBJ1-1|TRBV30|.
TGTGCCTGGAGTCACCTCTCCAATGAGGGCACTGAAGCTTTCTTT
CAWSHLSNEGTEAFF
>.|TRBJ1-2|TRBV5-1|.
TGCGCCAGCAGCCGCACGTTAGGAGCTAACTATGGCTACACCTTC
CASSRTLGANYGYTF
>.|TRBJ1-1|TRBV29-1|.
TGCAGCGTTGCTCCGGGGAACACTGAAGCTTTCTTT
CSVAPGNTEAFF
>TRBD1|TRBJ1-2|TRBV30|.
TGTGCCTGGAGTCCCCGGGACAGGGGGTCCAACGGCTACACCTTC
CAWSPRDRGSNGYTF
>TRBD1|TRBJ2-7|TRBV28|.
TGTGCCAGCAGTTTACCGTACCTCCCGGGACAGGGGTCTGGCGAGCAGTACTTC
CASSLPYLPGQGSGEQYF
>TRBD2|TRBJ2-7|TRBV30|.
TGTGCCTGGAGTCGGGGCGGGAGCCGTGTCGAGCAGTACTTC
CAWSRGGSRVEQYF
>TRBD2|TRBJ2-3|TRBV9|.
TGTGCCAGCAGCGTTAGCGGGAGGTCAGATACGCAGTATTTT
CASSVSGRSDTQYF
>TRBD2|TRBJ2-7|TRBV7-2|.
TGTGCCAGCAGCCCAGCGACTAGCGCGCCCTACGAGCAGTACTTC
CASSPATSAPYEQYF
>.|TRBJ2-7|TRBV11-2|.
TGTGCCAGCAGCCCCCGGTTCTCCTACGAGCAGTACTTC
CASSPRFSYEQYF
>TRBD2|TRBJ2-7|TRBV6-5|.
TGTGCCAGCAGTTACGTAGCGGGAGTACCCTACGAGCAGTACTTC
CASSYVAGVPYEQYF
>.|TRBJ1-1|TRBV1|.
TGCACCAGCAGCAGTAGAGACGGGAAGAACACTGAAGCTTTCTTT
CTSSSRDGKNTEAFF
>.|TRBJ2-5|TRBV6-1|.
TGTGCCACCTATTGGCGGGAAACGACCCAGTACTTC
CATYWRETTQYF
>.|TRBJ1-2|TRBV18|.
TGTGCCAGCTCACCAGTTCCAGGGTATGGCTACACCTTC
CASSPVPGYGYTF
>.|TRBJ1-1|TRBV6-5|.
TGTGCCAGCAGTTACTCCAGGCTGAACACTGAAGCTTTCTTT
CASSYSRLNTEAFF
>TRBD1|TRBJ1-2|TRBV6-6|.
TGTGCCAGCAGTTACGGGACAGGGGGCCTTAACTATGGCTACACCTTC
CASSYGTGGLNYGYTF
>TRBD1|TRBJ2-1|TRBV5-6|few
TGTGCCAGCAGCCCGCCGGGACAGGGGAGTAATGAGCAGTTCTTC
CASSPPGQGSNEQFF
>.|TRBJ1-5|TRBV2|.
TGTGCCAGCAGCTCCACCAGAAGCAATCAGCCCCAGCATTTT
CASSSTRSNQPQHF
>TRBD2|TRBJ2-7|TRBV5-1|.
TGCGCCAGCAGCCGGGGGGACGGATACTACGAGCAGTACTTC
CASSRGDGYYEQYF
>.|TRBJ1-1|TRBV28|.
TGTGCCAGCAGTTTATGGGGCGGCGGGGGCTACGCTTTCTTT
CASSLWGGGGYAFF
>TRBD2|TRBJ2-1|TRBV28|.
TGTGCCAGCAGTTTTCCGGGACTAGATTTCAATGAGCAGTTCTTC
CASSFPGLDFNEQFF
>.|TRBJ1-5|TRBV28|.
TGTGCCAGCAGTTATCAGCGGGTAAGGAATCAGCCCCAGCATTTT
CASSYQRVRNQPQHF
>.|TRBJ2-5|TRBV10-3|.
TGTGCCATCAGTGAGGGACAGAAAGAGACCCAGTACTTC
CAISEGQKETQYF
>.|TRBJ2-3|TRBV7-3|.
TGTGCCAGCAGCTTAACTAATCTGGATACGCAGTATTTT
CASSLTNLDTQYF
>.|TRBJ2-5|TRBV18|.
TGTGCCAGCTCACCAATTACTAGCCGGGGAGAGACCCAGTACTTC
CASSPITSRGETQYF